The TCR beta chain under discussion was sequenced for a study of cytomegalovirus exposure and HLA in healthy donors. Study-level results: Data from an earlier analysis indicated that most TCR beta V segments were productive either about 90% or about 30% of the time.

This clone was recorded only once. Its antigen is undetermined. CDR3 size: 17 residues. V was pared by 5 bases and J by 2 bases, with 11 bases of the junction left unmatched. Germline V CDR1 and CDR2: SGHTA, FQGNSA. Primers included in the PCR were 60 Vbeta and 13 Jbeta primers. The protocol was immunoSEQ multiplex PCR, while the TCRdb copy is restricted to in-frame clones and leaves out a portion. The sample has around 120,000 clones, about 80% seen once. This receptor was taken from a boy aged 2-15 years in good health and CMV-seronegative. The rearrangement joins TRBV7-2 to TRBJ2-5, with TRBD2 matching 10 bases. The sample was PBMCs. The CDR3 DNA sequence: TGTGCCAGCAGCCCAGGGGGAGCGGGGGGGATACAAGAGACCCAGTACTTC. It translates to CASSPGGAGGIQETQYF.